The 5 T cell receptor beta chains listed next were all sequenced from one sample in a study of regulatory T cells in long-lasting Graves disease. In building TCR beta libraries, iRepertoire HTBI primers were used together with Arm-PCR of CDR3 regions. TCRdb used MiXCR to reprocess the multiplex PCR reads, holding one entry per CDR3 protein. This table has 500,000 to 700,000 distinct CDR3 sequences, less than 20% appearing once. Time point denoted: newly diagnosed GD, antithyroid drugs for less than 3 months. PBMC-derived RNA was used for the TCR library. The sample was also reused in another study, on T cells in Graves' hyperthyroidism and ophthalmopathy.

Sequences were derived from peripheral blood mononuclear cells (PBMCs), sampled at new diagnosis, from a patient treated with antithyroid drugs. The receptors were sampled from a woman aged 30 to 39 with Graves disease.

This clonotype came up many times. The chain is built from TRBV6-9 and TRBJ2-7; 8 positions agree with TRBD1. Germline lookup yields CDR1 MNHGY and CDR2 SVAAGI. After removal of 3 bases from V and 2 bases from J, the junction contained 3 bases not matched to a gene. The CDR3 covers 14 residues. CDR3 coding DNA: TGTGCCAGCAGTTACCAGGGGGCGGCCTACGAGCAGTACTTC. This translates into CASSYQGAAYEQYF.

This clonotype was seen a few times. The chain recombines TRBV29-1 with TRBJ1-4; D is perhaps TRBD1 (6 bases). The CDR3 runs to 14 residues. Trimming took 6 bases from V and 0 from J, leaving 11 bases between them. The germline CDR1 and CDR2 sequences are SQVTM and ANQGSEA. The CDR3: CSVYTGTTNEKLFF. CDR3 bases: TGCAGCGTGTATACAGGGACAACTAATGAAAAACTGTTTTTT.

The chain links TRBV7-3 to TRBJ1-2, with a tentative D call TRBD1 (5 bases). Germline assignment: CDR1 SGHTA and CDR2 FQGTGA. The CDR3 runs to 15 residues. V was cut by 5 bases and J by 4 bases, with 17 bases left in between. The CDR3 region is CASSQVQQAPYGYTF. CDR3 DNA sequence: TGTGCCAGCAGCCAAGTACAACAGGCGCCCTATGGCTACACCTTC.

This clonotype was recorded at least ten times. The V and J genes are TRBV28 and TRBJ2-7; 10 bases are a match to TRBD2. Germline CDR1 and CDR2: MDHEN and SYDVKM. The CDR3 has 16 residues. V lost 8 bases and J lost 4; bases outside the gene matches: 14. Here the CDR3 reads CASEHETSGAHYEQYF. CDR3 nucleotide sequence: TGTGCCAGCGAGCACGAAACTAGCGGGGCGCATTACGAGCAGTACTTC.

This chain links TRBV3-1 with TRBJ2-1, with D perhaps TRBD2 (5 bases). Between the trimmed V and J ends, which lost 4 bases and 9 bases, there was a span of 10 bases. Germline CDR1 and CDR2: LGHDT and YNNKEL (reference sequence). The CDR3 covers 12 residues. CDR3 coding DNA: TGTGCCAGCAGCCTCACTAGGGCTGAGCAGTTCTTC. This translates into CASSLTRAEQFF.